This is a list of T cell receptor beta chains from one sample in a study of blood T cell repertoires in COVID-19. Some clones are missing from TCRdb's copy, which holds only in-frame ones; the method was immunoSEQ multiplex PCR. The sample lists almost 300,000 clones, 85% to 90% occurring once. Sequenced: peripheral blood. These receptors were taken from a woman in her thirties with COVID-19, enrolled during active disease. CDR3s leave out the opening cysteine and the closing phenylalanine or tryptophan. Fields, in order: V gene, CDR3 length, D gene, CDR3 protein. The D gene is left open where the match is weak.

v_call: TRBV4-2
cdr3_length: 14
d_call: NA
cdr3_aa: ASSQDLRKPTDTQY

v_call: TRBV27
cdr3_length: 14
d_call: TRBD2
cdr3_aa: ASSFGPGGGPAEQY

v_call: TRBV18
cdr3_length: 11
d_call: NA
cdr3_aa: ASSPERGYGYT

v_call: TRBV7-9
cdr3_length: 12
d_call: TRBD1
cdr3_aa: ASSPGDRRGEQY

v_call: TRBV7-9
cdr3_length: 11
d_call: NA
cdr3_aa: ASSSRDGYGYT

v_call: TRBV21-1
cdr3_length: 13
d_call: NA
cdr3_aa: ASSKVGQTNEKLF

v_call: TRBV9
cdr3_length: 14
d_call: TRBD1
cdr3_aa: ASSVGSTGGGEKLF

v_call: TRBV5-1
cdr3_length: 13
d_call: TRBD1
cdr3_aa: ASSEGPGQGPGYT

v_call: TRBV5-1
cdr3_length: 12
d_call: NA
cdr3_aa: ASSVDSPPVEAF

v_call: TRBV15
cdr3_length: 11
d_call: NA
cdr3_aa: ATSRGTGYGYT

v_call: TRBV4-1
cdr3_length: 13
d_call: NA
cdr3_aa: ASSQANGVYYEQY

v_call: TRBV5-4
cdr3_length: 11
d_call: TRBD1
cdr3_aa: ASSATGAPGYT

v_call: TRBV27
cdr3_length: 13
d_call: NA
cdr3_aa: ASSTLTVSSYEQY

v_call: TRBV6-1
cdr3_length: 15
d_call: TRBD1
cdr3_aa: ASSDYRGRGSNYGYT

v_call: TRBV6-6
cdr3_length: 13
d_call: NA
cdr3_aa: ASSYSPSLNTEAF

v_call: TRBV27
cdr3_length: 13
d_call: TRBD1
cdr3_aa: ASSRRGRRGTEAF

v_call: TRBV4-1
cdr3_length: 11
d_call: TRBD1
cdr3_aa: ASSRTGGSEQY

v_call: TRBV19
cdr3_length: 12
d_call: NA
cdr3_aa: ASSRVNGVQPQH

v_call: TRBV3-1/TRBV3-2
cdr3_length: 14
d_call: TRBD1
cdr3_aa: ASSPSDRVGSYEQY

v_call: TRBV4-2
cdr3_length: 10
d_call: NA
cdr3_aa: ASSQDLYGYT

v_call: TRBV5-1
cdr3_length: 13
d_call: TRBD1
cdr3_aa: ASSSRQGVSYEQY

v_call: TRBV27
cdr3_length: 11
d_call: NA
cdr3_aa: ASSFSTNYGYT

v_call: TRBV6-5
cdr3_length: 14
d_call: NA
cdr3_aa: ASSYAEGVPTTEAF

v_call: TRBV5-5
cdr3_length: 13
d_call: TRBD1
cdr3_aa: ASSLAGTGGNTIY

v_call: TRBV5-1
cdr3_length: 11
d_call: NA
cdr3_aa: ASSLAAGDEQY

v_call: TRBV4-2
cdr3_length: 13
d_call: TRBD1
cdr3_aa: ASSHLTGGDTEAF

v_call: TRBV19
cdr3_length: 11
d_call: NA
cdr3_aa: ASSIWGGTEAF

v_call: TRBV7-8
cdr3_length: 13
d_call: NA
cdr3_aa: ASSLASGALGPQH

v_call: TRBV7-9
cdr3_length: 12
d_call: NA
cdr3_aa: ASSLVISTDTQY

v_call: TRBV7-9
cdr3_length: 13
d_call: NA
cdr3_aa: ASTAQVGLNTEAF

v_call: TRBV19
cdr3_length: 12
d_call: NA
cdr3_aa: ATSQGRGNQPQH

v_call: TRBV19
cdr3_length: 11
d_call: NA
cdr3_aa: ATNGLTNSPLH

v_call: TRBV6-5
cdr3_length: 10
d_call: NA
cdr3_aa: ASRTMRDTQY

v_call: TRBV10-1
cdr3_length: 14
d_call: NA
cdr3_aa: ASSEGVRGAGNEQF

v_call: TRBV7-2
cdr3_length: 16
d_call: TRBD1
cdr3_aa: ASRRDLGIGGGGHGYT

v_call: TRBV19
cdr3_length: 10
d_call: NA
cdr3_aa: ASSTRATEAF

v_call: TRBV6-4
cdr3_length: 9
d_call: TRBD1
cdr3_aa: ASRQGYEQF

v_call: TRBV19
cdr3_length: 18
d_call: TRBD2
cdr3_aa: ASSIAGTSGGKPLGETQY

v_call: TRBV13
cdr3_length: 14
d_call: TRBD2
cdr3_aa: ASSLALAGTTDTQY

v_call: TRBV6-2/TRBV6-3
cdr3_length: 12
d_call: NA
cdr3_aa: ASSYRRQNNEQF

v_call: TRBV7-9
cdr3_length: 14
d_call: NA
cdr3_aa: ASVPWAGASGNTIY

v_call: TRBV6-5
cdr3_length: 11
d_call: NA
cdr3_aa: ASSYEMAGELF

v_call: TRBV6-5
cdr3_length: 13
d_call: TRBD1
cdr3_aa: ASSQIGQGIRTQY

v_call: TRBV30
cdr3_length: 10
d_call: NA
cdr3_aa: AWSVQTETQY

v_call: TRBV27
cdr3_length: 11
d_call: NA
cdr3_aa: ASSIGGLDGYT

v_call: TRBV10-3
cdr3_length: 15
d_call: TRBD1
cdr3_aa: AIRRTPGGCSNQPQH